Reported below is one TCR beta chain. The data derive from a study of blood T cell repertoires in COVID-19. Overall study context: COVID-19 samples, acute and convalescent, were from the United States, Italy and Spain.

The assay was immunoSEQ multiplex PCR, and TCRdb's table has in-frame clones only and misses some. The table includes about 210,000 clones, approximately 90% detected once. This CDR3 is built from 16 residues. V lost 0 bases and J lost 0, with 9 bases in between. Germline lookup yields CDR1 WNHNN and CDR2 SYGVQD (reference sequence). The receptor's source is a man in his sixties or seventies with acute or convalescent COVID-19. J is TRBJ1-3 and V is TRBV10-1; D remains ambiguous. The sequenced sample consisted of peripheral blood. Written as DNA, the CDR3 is TGCGCCAGCAGTGAGTCATGGGAGGACTCTGGAAACACCATATATTTT. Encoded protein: CASSESWEDSGNTIYF.